This T cell receptor beta chain was sequenced for a study of a mutant IDH1 vaccine in newly diagnosed glioma (dated by TCRdb to the early 2020s). At the level of the whole study: The roughly 30 treated patients were approximately 62% male and roughly 40% female, with a mean age of about 38 years. Prior to enrollment, standard therapy consisting of radiotherapy alone, temozolomide alone, or radiochemotherapy with temozolomide had been administered to patients, with the combination being received by most patients. Peripheral blood was drawn at six visits: V03 (baseline), V05, V07, V10, V12 and V13. For exploratory analyses, longitudinal TCRB deep sequencing was carried out in 25 to 30 treated patients wherever samples were available.

The study at large found these results: Changes in the top peripheral T cell clonotypes picked up by TCRB sequencing did not appear to be linked to pseudoprogression. Availability determined which PBMC samples were chosen for TCRB deep sequencing. Immune responses induced by the vaccine were seen in 93.3% of patients across multiple MHC alleles. The authors noted that analyses of patient blood samples could not be reproduced because of sample limitations.

In light of the paper, this sample's time point label describes: baseline, week 1 (first vaccination visit). Reading the label with the study, this specimen's treatment or condition is: pre-vaccination baseline after standard-of-care therapy. The donors had newly diagnosed IDH1-mutant astrocytomas of WHO grade 3 or 4 that showed loss of nuclear ATRX. The samples were drawn from NOA16, a multicentre, single-arm, open-label phase I trial in Germany that tested a mutant IDH1 peptide vaccine in humans for the first time. Blood drawn at visit V03 was used as the baseline sample for immunogenicity testing. The DNeasy Blood and Tissue Kit was used to extract genomic DNA from EDTA blood for TCRB sequencing. On this clone itself: Its antigen specificity is not known. One base away there is no much larger clone; base qualities are not given.

V drops 1 base and J drops 10 bases, leaving 7 bases in between. Taken from cysteine to phenylalanine, the CDR3 has 12 residues. Solely the CDR3 DNA is kept, with 36 bases framed from the first base. From a lookup of the germline V gene, CDR1 and CDR2 are SNHLY and FYNNEI. The receptor library was made with the immunoSEQ multiplex PCR assay. Rearranged TCR beta chain sequences were amplified with the hsTCRB Kit following the manufacturer's protocol. An Illumina MiSeq was used to sequence the TCRB libraries. As for how the authors treated the data: The proprietary platform of the kit vendor was used for demultiplexing, trimming and gene mapping. Here the immuneACCESS table is served through TCRdb, limited to in-frame sequences with V and J called. Missing clones are a known gap in these copies; in checked studies unresolved V genes cover under half, and the rest lacks a known reason. V and J calls and clone size are copied from that table; D and trimming were computed from the DNA. The sample table holds about 38,000 clones, of which over 85% were seen once. The top ten constitute 18% of the sample.

Sequencing was performed on PBMCs, taken from a glioma patient treated with radiotherapy, temozolomide or both. The source of this sequence is a man aged 18 to 30 with glioma. The chain uses TRBV2 and TRBJ1-4, with the D gene not confidently named. The CDR3 reads CASSEGEGKLFF. The bases are TGTGCCAGCAGTGAAGGGGAAGGAAAACTGTTTTTT.